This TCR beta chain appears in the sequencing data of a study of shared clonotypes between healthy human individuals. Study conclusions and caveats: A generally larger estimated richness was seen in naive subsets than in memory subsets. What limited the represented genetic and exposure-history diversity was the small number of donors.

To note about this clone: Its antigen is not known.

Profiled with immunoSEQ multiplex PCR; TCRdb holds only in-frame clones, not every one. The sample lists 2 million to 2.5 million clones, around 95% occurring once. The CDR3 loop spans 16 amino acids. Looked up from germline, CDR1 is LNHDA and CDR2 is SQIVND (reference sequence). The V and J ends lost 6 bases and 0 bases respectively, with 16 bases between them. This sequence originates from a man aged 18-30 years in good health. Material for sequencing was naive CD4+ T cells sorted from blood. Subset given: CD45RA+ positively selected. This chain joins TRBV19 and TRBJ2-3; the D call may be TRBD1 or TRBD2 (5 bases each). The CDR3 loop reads CASRPSGRLSTDTQYF. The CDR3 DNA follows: TGTGCCAGTAGGCCCTCGGGACGCCTGAGCACAGATACGCAGTATTTT.